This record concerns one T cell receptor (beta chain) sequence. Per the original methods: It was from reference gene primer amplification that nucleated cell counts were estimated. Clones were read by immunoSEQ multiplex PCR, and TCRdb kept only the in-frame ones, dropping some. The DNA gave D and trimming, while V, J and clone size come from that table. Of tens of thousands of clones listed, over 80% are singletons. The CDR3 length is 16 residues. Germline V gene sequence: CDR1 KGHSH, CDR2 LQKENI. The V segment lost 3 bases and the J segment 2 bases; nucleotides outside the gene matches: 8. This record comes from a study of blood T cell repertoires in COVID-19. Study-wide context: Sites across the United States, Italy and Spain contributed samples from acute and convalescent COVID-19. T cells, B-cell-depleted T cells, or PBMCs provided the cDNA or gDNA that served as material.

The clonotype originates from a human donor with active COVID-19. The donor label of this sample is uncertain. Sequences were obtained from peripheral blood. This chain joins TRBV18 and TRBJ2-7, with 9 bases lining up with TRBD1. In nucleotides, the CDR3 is TGTGCCAGCTCACCCTTCCGGGACAGGGCAGCCTACGAGCAGTACTTC. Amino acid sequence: CASSPFRDRAAYEQYF.